Here is one T cell receptor beta chain with its context. Its antigen is undetermined. Per the germline V gene, CDR1 is SNHLY and CDR2 is FYNNEI. The CDR3 spans 15 residues. The V end was cut by 0 bases, the J end by 7 bases, with 15 bases between. Sequenced by immunoSEQ multiplex PCR; TCRdb stores in-frame clones only, minus some. The sample lists 130,000 or so clones; roughly 90% were seen once. This record comes from a study of cytomegalovirus exposure and HLA in healthy donors. General study points: There were a few CMV-associated chains whose specificity for CMV antigens was confirmed in vitro. The investigators catalogued 164 TCR beta chains as cytomegalovirus-associated. The tendency of first-cohort TCR clusters to co-occur in the roughly 130 validation repertoires emerged from a later analysis. Rarity held for most TCR sequences, but there were some public TCRs that occurred in many donors.

The receptor's source is a man younger than 45 in good health and CMV-seronegative. Sequencing used PBMCs. The chain links TRBV2 to TRBJ1-1, with a tentative D call TRBD1 (6 bases). The CDR3 here is CASSEAGGAPLEAFF. CDR3 bases: TGTGCCAGCAGTGAAGCAGGGGGGGCGCCCCTTGAAGCTTTCTTT.